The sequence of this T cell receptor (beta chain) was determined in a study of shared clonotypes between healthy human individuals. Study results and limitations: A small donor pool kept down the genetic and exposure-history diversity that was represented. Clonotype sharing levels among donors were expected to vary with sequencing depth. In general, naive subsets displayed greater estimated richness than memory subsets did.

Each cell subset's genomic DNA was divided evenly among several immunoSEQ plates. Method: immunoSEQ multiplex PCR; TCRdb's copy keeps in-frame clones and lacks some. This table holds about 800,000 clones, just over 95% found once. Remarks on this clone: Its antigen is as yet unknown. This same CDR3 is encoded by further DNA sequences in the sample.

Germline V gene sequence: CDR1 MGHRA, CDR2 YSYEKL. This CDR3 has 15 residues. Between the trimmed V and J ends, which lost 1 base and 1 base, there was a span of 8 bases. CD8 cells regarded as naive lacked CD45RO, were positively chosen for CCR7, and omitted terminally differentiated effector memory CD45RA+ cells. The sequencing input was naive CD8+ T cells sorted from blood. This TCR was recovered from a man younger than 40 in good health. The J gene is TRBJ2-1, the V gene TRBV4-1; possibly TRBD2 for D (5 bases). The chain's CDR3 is CASSQASGSYNEQFF. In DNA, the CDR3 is TGCGCCAGCAGCCAAGCGAGCGGTTCCTACAATGAGCAGTTCTTC.